The rows below give T cell receptor beta chains drawn from one sample of a study of T cell responses to AZD1222 COVID-19 vaccine. Sequencing used immunoSEQ multiplex PCR; TCRdb keeps in-frame clones, though not all of them. The sample has about 120,000 clones; around nine tenths are singletons. Sequenced material: peripheral blood, taken on day 0 of AZD1222 vaccination. The receptors were gathered from an adult in good health. Each CDR3 is given with its conserved first and last residue. The D gene is left open where the match is weak. Clone size is shown for a subset of rows, as once, few, many or a class of expanded clone.

d_call | j_call | v_call | clone_size | cdr3_aa | cdr3_nt
- | TRBJ1-2 | TRBV5-8 | - | CASSLAVGTSGYTF | TGTGCCAGCAGCTTGGCTGTAGGGACGAGCGGCTACACCTTC
TRBD1 | TRBJ2-3 | TRBV6-1 | once | CASSESGQGVNTQYF | TGTGCCAGCAGCGAATCGGGACAGGGGGTTAATACGCAGTATTTT
- | TRBJ2-1 | TRBV24-1 | - | CATSDYRDTDGKNEQFF | TGTGCCACCAGTGATTACAGGGACACGGACGGGAAAAATGAGCAGTTCTTC
- | TRBJ2-1 | TRBV19 | - | CASSIGDQKHNEQFF | TGTGCCAGTAGTATCGGGGATCAGAAGCACAATGAGCAGTTCTTC
TRBD2 | TRBJ2-7 | TRBV10-3 | - | CARLAGGLSYEQYF | TGTGCACGGCTTGCGGGGGGGCTCTCCTACGAGCAGTACTTC
- | TRBJ1-3 | TRBV29-1 | - | CSALEGSGNTIYF | TGCAGCGCTTTGGAAGGCTCTGGAAACACCATATATTTT
- | TRBJ2-7 | TRBV14 | once | CASSHVGSYEQYF | TGTGCCAGCAGCCATGTGGGATCGTACGAGCAGTACTTC
- | TRBJ1-2 | TRBV3-1/TRBV3-2 | - | CASSQRQGTGYTF | TGTGCCAGCAGCCAACGGCAGGGCACTGGCTACACCTTC
- | TRBJ2-3 | TRBV28 | once | CASSLPDRYTDTQYF | TGTGCCAGCAGTCTGCCGGACAGATACACAGATACGCAGTATTTT
TRBD2 | TRBJ2-5 | TRBV6-2/TRBV6-3 | - | CASSHSSGRAGTQYF | TGTGCCAGCAGCCACTCTAGCGGGAGGGCCGGAACCCAGTACTTC
TRBD1 | TRBJ2-2 | TRBV19 | few | CASKQDRMTGELFF | TGTGCCAGTAAACAGGACAGGATGACCGGGGAGCTGTTTTTT
TRBD1 | TRBJ2-7 | TRBV15 | - | CATSARQGARYEQYF | TGTGCCACCAGCGCTAGACAGGGGGCTAGGTACGAGCAGTACTTC
TRBD1 | TRBJ1-1 | TRBV3-1/TRBV3-2 | - | CASRGQGGTEAFF | TGTGCCAGCAGGGGACAGGGGGGAACTGAAGCTTTCTTT
- | TRBJ2-3 | TRBV10-3 | - | CATGEGTQYF | TGTGCCACCGGGGAAGGTACGCAGTATTTT
TRBD1 | TRBJ2-5 | TRBV19 | - | CASSIAGTAQETQYF | TGTGCCAGTAGTATAGCTGGGACAGCGCAAGAGACCCAGTACTTC
- | TRBJ2-3 | TRBV7-9 | - | CASSYAGLADTQYF | TGTGCCAGCAGTTACGCAGGTTTGGCAGATACGCAGTATTTT
- | TRBJ2-1 | TRBV20-1 | - | CSASSGTKYNEQFF | TGCAGTGCTAGTTCGGGGACCAAGTACAATGAGCAGTTCTTC
TRBD1 | TRBJ1-1 | TRBV6-6 | - | CASSYSSTGARTEAFF | TGTGCCAGCAGTTACTCATCAACAGGGGCTCGTACTGAAGCTTTCTTT
- | TRBJ2-1 | TRBV7-9 | few | CASSITSMLLGNNEQFF | TGTGCCAGCAGCATTACGTCGATGCTTTTGGGAAACAATGAGCAGTTCTTC
- | TRBJ2-5 | TRBV3-1/TRBV3-2 | - | CASSQGLVKETQYF | TGTGCCAGCAGCCAAGGACTAGTAAAGGAGACCCAGTACTTC
TRBD1 | TRBJ2-7 | TRBV28 | few | CASSLIDRGANEQYF | TGTGCCAGCAGTTTAATCGACAGGGGTGCAAACGAGCAGTACTTC
- | TRBJ2-5 | TRBV6-2/TRBV6-3 | - | CASSSFSRTTSFRETQYF | TGTGCCAGCAGTTCCTTCTCCCGAACAACCTCCTTTCGCGAGACCCAGTACTTC
- | TRBJ2-7 | TRBV3-1/TRBV3-2 | - | CASSPTGDEQYF | TGTGCCAGCAGCCCCACGGGTGACGAGCAGTACTTC
- | TRBJ2-2 | TRBV6-6 | - | CASSPTSNTGELFF | TGTGCCAGCAGCCCTACTTCGAACACCGGGGAGCTGTTTTTT
- | TRBJ1-5 | TRBV5-5 | - | CASSLTTRGYQPQHF | TGTGCCAGCAGCTTGACCACAAGGGGTTATCAGCCCCAGCATTTT
- | TRBJ2-5 | TRBV7-9 | few | CASSLWSQETQYF | TGTGCCAGCAGCTTATGGTCGCAAGAGACCCAGTACTTC
- | TRBJ1-2 | TRBV30 | - | CAWICGGPNYGYTF | TGTGCCTGGATATGCGGGGGCCCAAACTATGGTTACACCTTC
- | TRBJ1-1 | TRBV20-1 | - | CSASYGAASANTEAFF | TGCAGTGCTAGTTATGGGGCGGCATCCGCGAACACTGAAGCTTTCTTT
- | TRBJ1-2 | TRBV19 | - | CASSPPRGVYGYTF | TGTGCCAGTAGTCCCCCGCGGGGGGTCTATGGCTACACCTTC
- | TRBJ1-3 | TRBV6-6 | - | CASSYRVTGNTIYF | TGTGCCAGCAGTTACCGGGTTACTGGAAACACCATATATTTT
- | TRBJ1-2 | TRBV28 | - | CASGTGGASGYGYTF | TGTGCCAGCGGGACTGGGGGCGCATCGGGCTATGGCTACACCTTC
- | TRBJ1-2 | TRBV27 | few | CASSLGKGGSYGYTF | TGTGCCAGCAGTTTAGGGAAGGGGGGATCCTATGGCTACACCTTC
TRBD1 | TRBJ1-2 | TRBV28 | few | CASITPTGTGSGYTF | TGTGCCAGCATTACCCCTACCGGGACAGGATCTGGCTACACCTTC
TRBD1 | TRBJ2-1 | TRBV19 | - | CASSRTGEQFF | TGTGCCAGTAGTAGGACAGGGGAGCAGTTCTTC
TRBD1 | TRBJ1-1 | TRBV28 | - | CASRTGGEGSEAFF | TGTGCCAGCAGGACAGGGGGGGAAGGCTCTGAAGCTTTCTTT
TRBD1 | TRBJ2-3 | TRBV18 | - | CASSPQGASTDTQYF | TGTGCCAGCTCACCGCAGGGGGCCAGCACAGATACGCAGTATTTT
- | TRBJ2-5 | TRBV7-7 | - | CASSLAPAEQETQYF | TGTGCTAGCAGCTTAGCCCCCGCGGAGCAAGAGACCCAGTACTTC
TRBD1 | TRBJ2-1 | TRBV25-1 | - | CASSALTGGAYEQFF | TGTGCCAGCAGTGCGTTGACAGGGGGCGCGTATGAGCAGTTCTTC
TRBD2 | TRBJ2-7 | TRBV5-1 | - | CASSLRTSGSEQYF | TGCGCCAGCAGCTTGAGGACTAGCGGGAGCGAGCAGTACTTC
- | TRBJ2-3 | TRBV5-4 | - | CASSPTNPRTDTQYF | TGTGCCAGCAGTCCGACTAACCCCCGCACAGATACGCAGTATTTT
- | TRBJ1-5 | TRBV19 | - | CASRRGRTGHF | TGTGCCAGTAGGAGGGGACGGACGGGACATTTT
TRBD2 | TRBJ2-5 | TRBV4-3 | - | CASSQDFGGETQYF | TGCGCCAGCAGCCAAGATTTCGGGGGGGAGACCCAGTACTTC
TRBD2 | TRBJ2-1 | TRBV19 | once | CASSIASGLAGYNEQFF | TGTGCCAGTAGTATAGCTTCCGGACTAGCGGGATATAATGAGCAGTTCTTC
- | TRBJ2-7 | TRBV5-4 | - | CASSLALDYEQYF | TGTGCCAGCAGCTTGGCATTGGACTACGAGCAGTACTTC
- | TRBJ2-1 | TRBV9 | - | CASSVDQSGEQFF | TGTGCCAGCAGCGTAGACCAGTCGGGTGAGCAGTTCTTC
- | TRBJ2-3 | TRBV4-3 | few | CASSQDTAPPADTQYF | TGCGCCAGCAGCCAAGATACGGCTCCACCGGCAGATACGCAGTATTTT
- | TRBJ2-2 | TRBV6-1 | - | CASSEAGKGRVTGELFF | TGTGCCAGCAGTGAGGCGGGCAAGGGACGCGTGACCGGGGAGCTGTTTTTT
- | TRBJ2-1 | TRBV11-2 | - | CASSLGQNNEQFF | TGTGCCAGCAGCTTAGGACAGAACAATGAGCAGTTCTTC